This T cell receptor beta chain was recorded in a study of blood T cells in healthy people across ages. About the research overall: T cells yielded about one barcoded beta molecule per two cells through template switching. The study's findings and limits: The unknown donor CMV status may have confounded expanded clonotype changes.

Trimming at V came to 1 base and at J to 5 bases, leaving 13 bases not matched to a gene. This CDR3 is 17 amino acids long. Germline loops: CDR1 SGHTA, CDR2 FQGNSA. Each donor's blood draw was 7.5 to 10 milliliters of peripheral blood. Every sample gave at least 5 micrograms of total RNA when it was extracted. With respect to this clonotype: The antigen remains unidentified.

For the second PCR, which ran for roughly 7 to 11 cycles, a sample-barcoded 5' primer and a J-beta primer mix were used. MiXCR, run by TCRdb on the 5' RACE reads, gives a single entry per CDR3 protein. This repertoire shows about a million distinct CDR3 sequences, 45% to 60% found once; its top ten account for about 22%. The chain links TRBV7-2 to TRBJ1-2, with 7 bases that match TRBD1. The sequencing input was blood. The TCR originated in a woman between 55 and 75 years old in good health. The CDR3: CASSLDARTGGGYGYTF. As DNA, the CDR3 is TGTGCCAGCAGCTTAGACGCCAGGACAGGAGGGGGGTATGGCTACACCTTC.